This is a list of T cell receptor beta chains from one sample in a study of T cell repertoires in cytomegalovirus infection. TCRdb redid the calling of the reads with MiXCR, one entry per CDR3 protein. In the table there are approximately 270,000 distinct CDR3 sequences, roughly a fifth of which are singletons. Their antigen targets remain unknown. The input for sequencing was cultured PBMCs, taken from culture after CMV antigen stimulation. The receptors stem from a human donor in good health (CMV status not recorded). Some clones in this sample may be carry-over from other donors' samples. The CDR3 runs from the conserved cysteine through the conserved F or W. D genes are given only for firm matches. Some rows have no size entry. The others give once, few or many, or a class for an expanded clone.

size: many
V: TRBV7-2
D: -
J: TRBJ2-6
length: 17
CDR3: CASSSGPGLGGANVLTF
DNA: TGTGCCAGCAGCTCCGGTCCAGGGTTAGGCGGGGCCAACGTCCTGACTTTC

size: few
V: TRBV6-6
D: -
J: TRBJ2-2
length: 15
CDR3: CASSGGGGNTGELFF
DNA: TGTGCCAGCAGTGGGGGAGGTGGGAACACCGGGGAGCTGTTTTTT

size: few
V: TRBV28
D: -
J: TRBJ1-2
length: 14
CDR3: CAGGSVLLGYGYTF
DNA: TGTGCGGGAGGAAGTGTTCTTTTGGGCTATGGCTACACCTTC

size: -
V: TRBV4-1
D: -
J: TRBJ1-4
length: 18
CDR3: CASSQGKTGTAANEKLFF
DNA: TGCGCCAGCAGCCAAGGAAAGACCGGGACCGCCGCGAATGAAAAACTGTTTTTT

size: -
V: TRBV28
D: -
J: TRBJ1-2
length: 14
CDR3: CASSAPGENYGYTF
DNA: TGTGCCAGCAGTGCTCCAGGGGAGAACTATGGCTACACCTTC

size: few
V: TRBV28
D: TRBD2
J: TRBJ2-3
length: 17
CDR3: CASSSTSGSVSIDTQYF
DNA: TGTGCCAGCAGTTCGACTAGCGGGAGTGTTAGTATAGATACGCAGTATTTT

size: few
V: TRBV7-6
D: -
J: TRBJ1-2
length: 14
CDR3: CASSLGGRSYGYTF
DNA: TGTGCCAGCAGCTTAGGGGGTCGAAGCTATGGCTACACCTTC

size: -
V: TRBV4-1
D: -
J: TRBJ2-2
length: 16
CDR3: CASSQVTGPNTGELFF
DNA: TGCGCCAGCAGCCAAGTGACCGGACCGAACACCGGGGAGCTGTTTTTT

size: few
V: TRBV7-2
D: -
J: TRBJ2-1
length: 14
CDR3: CASSPPRGNTVQFF
DNA: TGTGCCAGCAGCCCTCCGAGGGGCAATACGGTGCAGTTCTTC

size: few
V: TRBV5-6
D: TRBD1
J: TRBJ1-6
length: 16
CDR3: CASSLGTGVRNSPLHF
DNA: TGTGCCAGCAGCTTGGGTACAGGGGTGAGGAATTCACCCCTCCACTTT

size: -
V: TRBV15
D: -
J: TRBJ1-3
length: 15
CDR3: CATNNKAGLRDTIYF
DNA: TGTGCCACCAACAACAAGGCAGGACTGAGGGACACCATATATTTT

size: few
V: TRBV7-2
D: TRBD2
J: TRBJ2-3
length: 15
CDR3: CASVLAGGPTDTQYF
DNA: TGTGCCAGCGTCCTAGCGGGAGGGCCGACAGATACGCAGTATTTT

size: -
V: TRBV7-7
D: -
J: TRBJ2-5
length: 13
CDR3: CASSLADSKTQYF
DNA: TGTGCTAGCAGCTTAGCGGACTCGAAGACCCAGTACTTC

size: few
V: TRBV27
D: -
J: TRBJ1-2
length: 15
CDR3: CASSPAGGAGYGYTF
DNA: TGTGCCAGCAGTCCGGCCGGGGGCGCCGGCTATGGCTACACCTTC

size: -
V: TRBV7-2
D: -
J: TRBJ1-2
length: 16
CDR3: CASSQTGTGIGYGYTF
DNA: TGTGCCAGCAGCCAGACCGGTACAGGGATCGGCTATGGCTACACCTTC

size: many
V: TRBV7-2
D: -
J: TRBJ2-3
length: 15
CDR3: CASSLLAMSTDTQYF
DNA: TGTGCCAGCAGCTTACTAGCCATGAGCACAGATACGCAGTATTTT

size: once
V: TRBV7-9
D: TRBD1
J: TRBJ1-4
length: 18
CDR3: CASSQRQGVYVPNEKLFF
DNA: TGTGCCAGCAGCCAAAGACAGGGGGTTTACGTGCCTAATGAAAAACTGTTTTTT

size: many
V: TRBV7-2
D: -
J: TRBJ2-1
length: 15
CDR3: CASSLVTTYHNEQFF
DNA: TGTGCCAGCAGCTTAGTAACTACCTACCACAATGAGCAGTTCTTC

size: many
V: TRBV7-2
D: -
J: TRBJ2-7
length: 14
CDR3: CASSLRDGPYEQYF
DNA: TGTGCCAGCAGCTTACGGGACGGTCCCTACGAGCAGTACTTC

size: -
V: TRBV19
D: -
J: TRBJ1-5
length: 15
CDR3: CASSIPAGANQPQHF
DNA: TGTGCCAGTAGTATCCCTGCAGGGGCAAATCAGCCCCAGCATTTT

size: few
V: TRBV24-1
D: -
J: TRBJ2-1
length: 20
CDR3: CATSDLSVQGSPRSYNEQFF
DNA: TGTGCCACCAGTGACTTGTCAGTACAGGGTTCACCACGCTCCTACAATGAGCAGTTCTTC

size: few
V: TRBV12-5
D: -
J: TRBJ1-5
length: 13
CDR3: CASGPDSRQPQHF
DNA: TGTGCTAGTGGTCCAGACAGCCGCCAGCCCCAGCATTTT

size: -
V: TRBV19
D: -
J: TRBJ1-5
length: 15
CDR3: CASSIVGTVNQPQHF
DNA: TGTGCCAGTAGTATAGTTGGGACCGTCAATCAGCCCCAGCATTTT

size: -
V: TRBV6-1
D: TRBD1
J: TRBJ2-1
length: 15
CDR3: CASRKPGQGADEQFF
DNA: TGTGCCAGCAGGAAACCGGGACAGGGGGCGGATGAGCAGTTCTTC

size: many
V: TRBV6-1
D: TRBD2
J: TRBJ2-7
length: 17
CDR3: CASSELAGVSAGDEQYF
DNA: TGTGCCAGCAGTGAACTAGCGGGAGTATCCGCAGGCGACGAGCAGTACTTC

size: few
V: TRBV10-3
D: -
J: TRBJ2-1
length: 14
CDR3: CAISGQETHNEQFF
DNA: TGTGCCATCAGTGGACAGGAGACACACAATGAGCAGTTCTTC

size: few
V: TRBV12-3/TRBV12-4
D: -
J: TRBJ2-3
length: 12
CDR3: CASALLGDTQYF
DNA: TGTGCCAGCGCCCTCCTAGGAGATACGCAGTATTTT

size: few
V: TRBV6-5
D: -
J: TRBJ1-1
length: 15
CDR3: CASSYIRGRNTEAFF
DNA: TGTGCCAGCAGTTACATCCGGGGGCGGAACACTGAAGCTTTCTTT

size: -
V: TRBV20-1
D: TRBD1
J: TRBJ2-7
length: 12
CDR3: CSARGQDYEQYF
DNA: TGCAGTGCTAGGGGACAGGATTACGAGCAGTACTTC

size: few
V: TRBV4-1
D: -
J: TRBJ1-5
length: 17
CDR3: CASSQGLTGLSNQPQHF
DNA: TGCGCCAGCAGCCAAGGGTTGACAGGTCTTAGCAATCAGCCCCAGCATTTT

size: few
V: TRBV12-5
D: -
J: TRBJ2-1
length: 15
CDR3: CASGLGPGGFGEQFF
DNA: TGTGCTAGTGGTTTGGGCCCCGGCGGTTTTGGGGAGCAGTTCTTC

size: -
V: TRBV7-2
D: -
J: TRBJ2-5
length: 13
CDR3: CASSLTRFETQYF
DNA: TGTGCCAGCAGCTTAACCCGATTCGAGACCCAGTACTTC

size: -
V: TRBV28
D: TRBD1
J: TRBJ2-4
length: 14
CDR3: CASSSGQGSYIQYF
DNA: TGTGCCAGCAGTTCAGGACAGGGGTCTTACATTCAGTACTTC

size: -
V: TRBV28
D: TRBD2
J: TRBJ2-5
length: 18
CDR3: CASSLRGGSGRAGETQYF
DNA: TGTGCCAGCAGTTTACGGGGTGGTAGCGGGAGGGCCGGAGAGACCCAGTACTTC

size: few
V: TRBV24-1
D: TRBD2
J: TRBJ2-1
length: 15
CDR3: CATSGAGTRYNEQFF
DNA: TGTGCCACCAGCGGGGCCGGGACTAGGTACAATGAGCAGTTCTTC

size: few
V: TRBV7-2
D: TRBD1
J: TRBJ1-5
length: 14
CDR3: CASSPTGANQPQHF
DNA: TGTGCCAGCAGCCCTACAGGGGCCAATCAGCCCCAGCATTTT

size: few
V: TRBV14
D: -
J: TRBJ2-3
length: 13
CDR3: CASSPGATDTQYF
DNA: TGTGCCAGCAGCCCCGGGGCCACAGATACGCAGTATTTT

size: many
V: TRBV20-1
D: -
J: TRBJ2-7
length: 17
CDR3: CSARDRVRGATTYEQYF
DNA: TGCAGTGCTAGGGATAGGGTACGGGGAGCCACTACCTACGAGCAGTACTTC

size: -
V: TRBV6-2/TRBV6-3
D: TRBD2
J: TRBJ2-1
length: 14
CDR3: CASSLAGDYNEQFF
DNA: TGTGCCAGCAGTCTAGCGGGAGACTACAATGAGCAGTTCTTC

size: medium-sized
V: TRBV28
D: TRBD2
J: TRBJ2-1
length: 13
CDR3: CASGTSGWNEQFF
DNA: TGTGCCAGTGGGACTAGCGGATGGAATGAGCAGTTCTTC